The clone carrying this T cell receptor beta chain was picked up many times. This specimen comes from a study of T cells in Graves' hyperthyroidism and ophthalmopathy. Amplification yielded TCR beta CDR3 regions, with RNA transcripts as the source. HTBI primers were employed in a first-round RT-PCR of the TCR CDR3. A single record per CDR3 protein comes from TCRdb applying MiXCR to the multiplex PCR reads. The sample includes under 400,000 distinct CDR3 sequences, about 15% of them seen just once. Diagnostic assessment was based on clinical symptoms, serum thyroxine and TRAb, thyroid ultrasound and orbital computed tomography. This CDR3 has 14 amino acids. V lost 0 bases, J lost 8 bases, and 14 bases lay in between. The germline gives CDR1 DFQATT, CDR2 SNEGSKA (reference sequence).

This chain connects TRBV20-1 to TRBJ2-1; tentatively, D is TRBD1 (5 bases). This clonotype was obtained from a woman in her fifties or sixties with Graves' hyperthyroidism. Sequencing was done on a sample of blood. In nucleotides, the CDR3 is TGCAGTGCTAGAGATACGCAGGGCGCGGATGAGCAGTTCTTC. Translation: CSARDTQGADEQFF.